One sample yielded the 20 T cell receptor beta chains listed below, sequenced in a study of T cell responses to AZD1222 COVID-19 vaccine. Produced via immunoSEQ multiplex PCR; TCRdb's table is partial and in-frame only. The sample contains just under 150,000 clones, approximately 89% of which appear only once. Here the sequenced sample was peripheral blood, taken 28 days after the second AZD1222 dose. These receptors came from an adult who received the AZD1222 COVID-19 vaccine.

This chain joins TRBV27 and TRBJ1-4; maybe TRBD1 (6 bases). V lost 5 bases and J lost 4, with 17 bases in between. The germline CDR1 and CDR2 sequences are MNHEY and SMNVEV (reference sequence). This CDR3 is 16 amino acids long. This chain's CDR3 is CASSPQTGPVNEKLFF. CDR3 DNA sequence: TGTGCCAGCAGTCCCCAGACAGGTCCCGTTAATGAAAAACTGTTTTTT.

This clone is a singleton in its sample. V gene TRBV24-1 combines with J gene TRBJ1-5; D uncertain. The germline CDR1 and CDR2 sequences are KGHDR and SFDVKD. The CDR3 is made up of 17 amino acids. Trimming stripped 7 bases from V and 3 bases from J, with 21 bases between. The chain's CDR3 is CATRFPTGRRPNQPQHF. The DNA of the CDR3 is TGTGCCACCAGGTTCCCTACTGGACGCCGTCCCAATCAGCCCCAGCATTTT.

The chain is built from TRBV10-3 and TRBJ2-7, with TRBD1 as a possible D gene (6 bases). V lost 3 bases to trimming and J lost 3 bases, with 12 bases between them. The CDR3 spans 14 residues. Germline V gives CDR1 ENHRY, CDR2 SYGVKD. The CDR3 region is CAISDLQGDYEQYF. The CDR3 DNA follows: TGTGCCATCAGTGATTTACAGGGCGACTACGAGCAGTACTTC.

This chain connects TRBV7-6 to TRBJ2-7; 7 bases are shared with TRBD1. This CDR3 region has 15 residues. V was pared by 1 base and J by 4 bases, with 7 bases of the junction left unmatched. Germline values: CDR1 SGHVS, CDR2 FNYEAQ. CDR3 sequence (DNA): TGTGCCAGCAGCTTAGTAGGGGACAGCTCATACGAGCAGTACTTC. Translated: CASSLVGDSSYEQYF.

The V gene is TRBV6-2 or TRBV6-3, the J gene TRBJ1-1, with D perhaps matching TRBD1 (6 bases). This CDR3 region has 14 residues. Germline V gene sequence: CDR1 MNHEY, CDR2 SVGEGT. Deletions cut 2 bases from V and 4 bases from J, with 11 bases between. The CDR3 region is CASSYIGQRTEAFF. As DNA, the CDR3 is TGTGCCAGCAGTTACATAGGACAGCGCACTGAAGCTTTCTTT.

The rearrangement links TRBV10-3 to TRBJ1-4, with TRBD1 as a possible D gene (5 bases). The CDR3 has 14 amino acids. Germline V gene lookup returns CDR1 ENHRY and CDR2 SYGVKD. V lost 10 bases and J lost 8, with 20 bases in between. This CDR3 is CATLASGMGEKLFF. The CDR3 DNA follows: TGTGCCACGCTAGCATCAGGGATGGGAGAAAAACTGTTTTTT.

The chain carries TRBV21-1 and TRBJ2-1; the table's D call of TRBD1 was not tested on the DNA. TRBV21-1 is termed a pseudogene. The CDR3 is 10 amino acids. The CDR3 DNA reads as TGTGCCAGCATGTCAAATGAGCAGTTCTTC. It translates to CASMSNEQFF.

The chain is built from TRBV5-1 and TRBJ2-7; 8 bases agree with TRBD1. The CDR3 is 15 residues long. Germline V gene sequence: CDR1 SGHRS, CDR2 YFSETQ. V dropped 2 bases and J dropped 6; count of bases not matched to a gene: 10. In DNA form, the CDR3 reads TGCGCCAGCAGCTTTCCGGGACAGGACCCCGCCGAGCAGTACTTC. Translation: CASSFPGQDPAEQYF. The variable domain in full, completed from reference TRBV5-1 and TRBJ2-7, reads KAGVTQTPRYLIKTRGQQVTLSCSPISGHRSVSWYQQTPGQGLQFLFEYFSETQRNKGNFPGRFSGRQFSNSRSEMNVSTLELGDSALYLCASSFPGQDPAEQYFGPGTRLTVT.

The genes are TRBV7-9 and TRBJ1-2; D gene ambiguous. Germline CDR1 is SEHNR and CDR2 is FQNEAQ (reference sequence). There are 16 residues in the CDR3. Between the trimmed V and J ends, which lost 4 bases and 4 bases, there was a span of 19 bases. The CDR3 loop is CASSSQSQTRGYGYTF. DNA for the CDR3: TGTGCCAGCAGCTCTCAATCTCAAACCCGGGGCTATGGCTACACCTTC.

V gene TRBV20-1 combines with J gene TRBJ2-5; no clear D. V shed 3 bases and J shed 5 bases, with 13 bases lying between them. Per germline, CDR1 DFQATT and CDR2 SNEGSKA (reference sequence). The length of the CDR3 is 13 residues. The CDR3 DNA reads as TGCAGTGCTAGTGAAGGGTTTACGGAGACCCAGTACTTC. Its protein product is CSASEGFTETQYF.

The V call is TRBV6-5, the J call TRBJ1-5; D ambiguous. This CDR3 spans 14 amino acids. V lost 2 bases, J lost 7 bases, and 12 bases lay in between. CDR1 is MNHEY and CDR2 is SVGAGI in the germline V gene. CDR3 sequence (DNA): TGTGCCAGCAGTTACGGGGTGGAGGGACAGCCCCAGCATTTT. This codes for CASSYGVEGQPQHF.

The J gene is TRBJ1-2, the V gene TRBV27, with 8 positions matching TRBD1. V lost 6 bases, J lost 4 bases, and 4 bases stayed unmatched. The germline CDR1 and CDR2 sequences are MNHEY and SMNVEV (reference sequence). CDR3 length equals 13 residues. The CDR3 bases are TGTGCCAGCAGGAAGGGACAGGCCTATGGCTACACCTTC. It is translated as CASRKGQAYGYTF.

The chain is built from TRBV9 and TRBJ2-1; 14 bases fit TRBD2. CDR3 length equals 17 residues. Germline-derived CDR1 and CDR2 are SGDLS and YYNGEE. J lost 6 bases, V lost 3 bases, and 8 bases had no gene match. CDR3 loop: CASSAITGTSGSNEQFF. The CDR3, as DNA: TGTGCCAGCAGCGCGATTACCGGGACTAGCGGGAGCAATGAGCAGTTCTTC.

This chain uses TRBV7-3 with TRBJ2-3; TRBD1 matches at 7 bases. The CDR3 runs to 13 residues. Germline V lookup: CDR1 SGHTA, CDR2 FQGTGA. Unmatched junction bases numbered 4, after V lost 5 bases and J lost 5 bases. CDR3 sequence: CASSRWTGDTQYF. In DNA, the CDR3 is TGTGCCAGCAGCCGATGGACAGGAGATACGCAGTATTTT. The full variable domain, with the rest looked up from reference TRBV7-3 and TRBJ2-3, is GAGVSQTPSNKVTEKGKYVELRCDPISGHTALYWYRQSLGQGPEFLIYFQGTGAADDSGLPNDRFFAVRPEGSVSTLKIQRTERGDSAVYLCASSRWTGDTQYFGPGTRLTVL.

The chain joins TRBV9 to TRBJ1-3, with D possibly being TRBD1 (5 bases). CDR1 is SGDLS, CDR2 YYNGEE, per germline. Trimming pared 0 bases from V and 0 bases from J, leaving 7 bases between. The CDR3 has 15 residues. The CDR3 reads CASSVGGYSGNTIYF. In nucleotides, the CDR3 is TGTGCCAGCAGCGTAGGGGGGTACTCTGGAAACACCATATATTTT.

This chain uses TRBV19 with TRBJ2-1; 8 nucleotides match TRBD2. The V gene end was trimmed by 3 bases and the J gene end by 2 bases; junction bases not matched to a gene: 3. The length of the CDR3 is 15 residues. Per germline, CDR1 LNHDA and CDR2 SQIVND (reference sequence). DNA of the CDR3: TGTGCCAGTAGTATGGGCGGGAGGACCTACAATGAGCAGTTCTTC. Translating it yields CASSMGGRTYNEQFF.

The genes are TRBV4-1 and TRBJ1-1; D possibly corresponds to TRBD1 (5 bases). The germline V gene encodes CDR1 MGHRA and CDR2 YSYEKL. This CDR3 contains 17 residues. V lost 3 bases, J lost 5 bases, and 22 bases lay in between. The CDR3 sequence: CASSHNGSGDLFTEAFF. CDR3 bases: TGCGCCAGCAGCCATAATGGTTCGGGGGATTTATTTACTGAAGCTTTCTTT.

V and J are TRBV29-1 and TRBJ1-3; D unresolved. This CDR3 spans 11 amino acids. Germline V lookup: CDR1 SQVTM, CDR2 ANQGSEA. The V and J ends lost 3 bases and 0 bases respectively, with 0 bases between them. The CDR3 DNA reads TGCAGCGTTGACTCTGGAAACACCATATATTTT. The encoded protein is CSVDSGNTIYF.

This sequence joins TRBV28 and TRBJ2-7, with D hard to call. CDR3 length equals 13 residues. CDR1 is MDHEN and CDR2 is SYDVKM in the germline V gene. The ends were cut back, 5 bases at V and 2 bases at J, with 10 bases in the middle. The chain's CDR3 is CASSDSATYEQYF. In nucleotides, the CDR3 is TGTGCCAGCAGTGACTCGGCCACCTACGAGCAGTACTTC.

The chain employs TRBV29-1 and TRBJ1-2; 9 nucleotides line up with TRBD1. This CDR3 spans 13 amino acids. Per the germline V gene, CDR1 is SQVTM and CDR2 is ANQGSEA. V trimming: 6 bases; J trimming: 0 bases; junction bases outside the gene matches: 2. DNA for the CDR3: TGCAGCGTGGGGACAGGGACTAACTATGGCTACACCTTC. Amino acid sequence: CSVGTGTNYGYTF.